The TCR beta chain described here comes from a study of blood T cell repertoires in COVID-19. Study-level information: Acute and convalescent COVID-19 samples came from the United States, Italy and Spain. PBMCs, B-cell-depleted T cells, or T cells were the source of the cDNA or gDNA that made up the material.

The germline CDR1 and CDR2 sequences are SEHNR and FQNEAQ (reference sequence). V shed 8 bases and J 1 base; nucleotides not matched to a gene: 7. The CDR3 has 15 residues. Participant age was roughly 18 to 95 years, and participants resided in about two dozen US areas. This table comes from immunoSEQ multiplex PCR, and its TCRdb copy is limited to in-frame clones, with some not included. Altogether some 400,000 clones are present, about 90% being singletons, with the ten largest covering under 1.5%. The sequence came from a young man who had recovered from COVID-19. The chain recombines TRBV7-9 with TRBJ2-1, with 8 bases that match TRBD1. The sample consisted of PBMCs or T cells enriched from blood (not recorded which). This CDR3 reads CASRNRDRSYNEQFF. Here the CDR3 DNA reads TGTGCCAGCCGTAACCGGGACAGGTCCTACAATGAGCAGTTCTTC.